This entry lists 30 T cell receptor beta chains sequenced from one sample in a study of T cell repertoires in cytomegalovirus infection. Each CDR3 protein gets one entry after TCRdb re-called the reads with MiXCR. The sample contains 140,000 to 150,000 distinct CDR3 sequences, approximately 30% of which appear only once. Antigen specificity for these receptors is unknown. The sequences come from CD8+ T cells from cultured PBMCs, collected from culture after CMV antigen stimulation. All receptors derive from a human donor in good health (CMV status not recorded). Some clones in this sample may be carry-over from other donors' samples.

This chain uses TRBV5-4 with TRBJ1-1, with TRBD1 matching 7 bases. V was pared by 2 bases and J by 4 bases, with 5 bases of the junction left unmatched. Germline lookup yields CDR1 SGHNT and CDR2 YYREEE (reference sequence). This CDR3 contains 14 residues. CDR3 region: CASSFKGAGTEAFF. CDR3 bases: TGTGCCAGCAGCTTCAAGGGGGCGGGCACTGAAGCTTTCTTT.

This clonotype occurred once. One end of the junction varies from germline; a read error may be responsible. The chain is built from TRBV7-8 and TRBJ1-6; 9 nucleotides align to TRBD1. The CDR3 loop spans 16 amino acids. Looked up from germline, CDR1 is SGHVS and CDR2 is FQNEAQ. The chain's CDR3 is CASGLAGTGPNSPLHF. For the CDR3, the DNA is TGTGCCAGCGGCTTAGCCGGGACAGGGCCTAATTCACCCCTCCACTTT.

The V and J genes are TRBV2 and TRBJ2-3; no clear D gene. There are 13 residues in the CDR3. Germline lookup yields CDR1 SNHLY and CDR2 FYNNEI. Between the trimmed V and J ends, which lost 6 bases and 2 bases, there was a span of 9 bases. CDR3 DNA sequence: TGTGCCAGCAGCCAACCTTACACAGATACGCAGTATTTT. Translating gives CASSQPYTDTQYF.

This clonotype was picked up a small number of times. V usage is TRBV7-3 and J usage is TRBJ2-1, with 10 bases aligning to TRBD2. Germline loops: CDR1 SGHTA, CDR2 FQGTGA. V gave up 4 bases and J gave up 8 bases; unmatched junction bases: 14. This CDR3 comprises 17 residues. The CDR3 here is CASSSIIAGGSRDEQFF. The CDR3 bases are TGTGCCAGCAGCTCCATAATAGCGGGGGGCTCCAGGGATGAGCAGTTCTTC.

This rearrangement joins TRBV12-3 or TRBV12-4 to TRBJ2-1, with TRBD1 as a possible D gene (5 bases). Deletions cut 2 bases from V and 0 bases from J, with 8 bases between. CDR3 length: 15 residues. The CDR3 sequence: CASSLWGFSYNEQFF. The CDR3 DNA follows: TGTGCCAGCAGTTTATGGGGCTTCTCCTACAATGAGCAGTTCTTC.

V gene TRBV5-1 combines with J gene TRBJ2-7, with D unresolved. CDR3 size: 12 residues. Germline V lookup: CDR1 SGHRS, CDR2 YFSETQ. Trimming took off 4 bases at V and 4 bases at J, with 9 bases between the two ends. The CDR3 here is CASSLPTYEQYF. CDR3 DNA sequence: TGCGCCAGCAGCCTCCCGACTTACGAGCAGTACTTC.

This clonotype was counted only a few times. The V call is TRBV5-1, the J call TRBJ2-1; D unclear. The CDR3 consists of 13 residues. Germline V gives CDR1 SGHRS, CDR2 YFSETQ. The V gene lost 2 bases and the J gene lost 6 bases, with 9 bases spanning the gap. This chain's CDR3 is CASSFSSSNEQFF. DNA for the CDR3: TGCGCCAGCAGCTTCTCTAGTAGCAATGAGCAGTTCTTC. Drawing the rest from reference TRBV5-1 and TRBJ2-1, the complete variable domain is KAGVTQTPRYLIKTRGQQVTLSCSPISGHRSVSWYQQTPGQGLQFLFEYFSETQRNKGNFPGRFSGRQFSNSRSEMNVSTLELGDSALYLCASSFSSSNEQFFGPGTRLTVL.

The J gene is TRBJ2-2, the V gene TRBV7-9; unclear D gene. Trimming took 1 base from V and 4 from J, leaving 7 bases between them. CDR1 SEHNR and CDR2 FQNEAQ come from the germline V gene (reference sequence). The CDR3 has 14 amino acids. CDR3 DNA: TGTGCCAGCAGCTTAGTCTCAAGCACCGGGGAGCTGTTTTTT. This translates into CASSLVSSTGELFF.

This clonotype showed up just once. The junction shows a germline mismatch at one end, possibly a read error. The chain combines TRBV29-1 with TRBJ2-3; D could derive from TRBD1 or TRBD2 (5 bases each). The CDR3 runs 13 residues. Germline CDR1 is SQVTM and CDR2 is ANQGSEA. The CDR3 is CSAEGESTDTQYF. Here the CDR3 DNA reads TGCAGCGCTGAAGGGGAGAGCACAGATACGCAGTATTTT.

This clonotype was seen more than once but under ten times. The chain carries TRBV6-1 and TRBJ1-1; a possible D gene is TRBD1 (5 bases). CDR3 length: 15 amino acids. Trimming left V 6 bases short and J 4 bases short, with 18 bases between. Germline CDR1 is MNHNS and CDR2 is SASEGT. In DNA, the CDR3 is TGTGCCAGCAGCCTAGAAGGAGGGGTGGGCACTGAAGCTTTCTTT. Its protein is CASSLEGGVGTEAFF.

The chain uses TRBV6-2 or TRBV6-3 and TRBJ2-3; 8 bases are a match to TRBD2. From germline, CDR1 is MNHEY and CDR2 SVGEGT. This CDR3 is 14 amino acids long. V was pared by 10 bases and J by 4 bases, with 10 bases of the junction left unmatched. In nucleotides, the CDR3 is TGTGCCAACGGAGGGCGGGGGGCGGCAGATACGCAGTATTTT. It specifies CANGGRGAADTQYF.

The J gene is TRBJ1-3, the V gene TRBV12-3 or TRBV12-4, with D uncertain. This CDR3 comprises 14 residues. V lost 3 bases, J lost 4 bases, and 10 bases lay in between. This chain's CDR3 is CASSFTEYGNTIYF. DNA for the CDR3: TGTGCCAGCAGTTTTACAGAGTACGGAAACACCATATATTTT.

The CDR3 sequence is CASSLVSSYNEQFF. CDR3 nucleotide sequence: TGTGCCAGCAGCTTAGTATCCAGTTACAATGAGCAGTTCTTC. The chain couples TRBV7-6 to TRBJ2-1; D gene uncertain. Trimming stripped 1 base from V and 4 bases from J, with 8 bases between. This CDR3 comprises 14 residues. CDR1 is SGHVS and CDR2 is FNYEAQ in the germline V gene.

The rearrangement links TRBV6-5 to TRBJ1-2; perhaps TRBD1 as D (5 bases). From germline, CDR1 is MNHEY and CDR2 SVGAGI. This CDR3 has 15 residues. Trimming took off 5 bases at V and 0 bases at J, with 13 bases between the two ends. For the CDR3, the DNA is TGTGCCAGCAGTACTTACGGGGCACCTAACTATGGCTACACCTTC. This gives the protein CASSTYGAPNYGYTF.

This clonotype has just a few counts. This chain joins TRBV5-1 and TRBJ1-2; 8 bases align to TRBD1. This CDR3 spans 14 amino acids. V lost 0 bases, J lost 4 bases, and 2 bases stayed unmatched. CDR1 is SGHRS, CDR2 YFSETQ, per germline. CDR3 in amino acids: CASSLAGGPYGYTF. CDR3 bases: TGCGCCAGCAGCTTGGCAGGGGGCCCCTATGGCTACACCTTC.

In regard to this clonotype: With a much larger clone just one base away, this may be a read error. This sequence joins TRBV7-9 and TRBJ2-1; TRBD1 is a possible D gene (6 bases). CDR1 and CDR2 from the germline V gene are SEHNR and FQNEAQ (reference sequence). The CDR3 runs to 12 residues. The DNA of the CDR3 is TGTACCAGCAGCCAACAGGGCTATGAGCAGTTCTTC. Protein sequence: CTSSQQGYEQFF.

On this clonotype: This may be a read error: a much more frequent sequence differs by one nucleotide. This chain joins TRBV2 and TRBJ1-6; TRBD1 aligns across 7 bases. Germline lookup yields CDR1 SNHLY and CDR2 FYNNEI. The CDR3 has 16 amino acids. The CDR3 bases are TGTACCAGCAGTGAAGCATGGGACAGTGATAATTCACCCCTCCACTTT. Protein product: CTSSEAWDSDNSPLHF.

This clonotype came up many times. The CDR3 DNA reads TGTGCCACCAGTGATTTGTACAGCAACACCGGGGAGCTGTTTTTT. It translates to CATSDLYSNTGELFF. The genes are TRBV24-1 and TRBJ2-2; D gene ambiguous. The V end was cut by 0 bases, the J end by 2 bases, with 6 bases between. Germline lookup yields CDR1 KGHDR and CDR2 SFDVKD. The CDR3 totals 15 residues.

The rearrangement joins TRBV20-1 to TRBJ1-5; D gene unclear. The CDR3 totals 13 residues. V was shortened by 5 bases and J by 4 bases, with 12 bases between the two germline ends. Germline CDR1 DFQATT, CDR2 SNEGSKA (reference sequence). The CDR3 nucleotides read TGCAGTGCTGGTAAAGTGGGGAATCAGCCCCAGCATTTT. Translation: CSAGKVGNQPQHF.

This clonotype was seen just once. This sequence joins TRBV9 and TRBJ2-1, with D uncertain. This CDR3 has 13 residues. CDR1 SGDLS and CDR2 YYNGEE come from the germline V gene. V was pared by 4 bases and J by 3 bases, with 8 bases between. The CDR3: CASSPPLYNEQFF. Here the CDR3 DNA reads TGTGCCAGCAGCCCCCCCCTCTACAATGAGCAGTTCTTC.

This CDR3 is CASSLAGRVADTQYF. The CDR3 DNA is TGTGCCAGCAGCTTAGCGGGAAGGGTCGCAGATACGCAGTATTTT. The chain links TRBV7-8 to TRBJ2-3, with D unclear. Trimming took off 0 bases at V and 4 bases at J, with 11 bases between the two ends. CDR3 length: 15 amino acids. The germline gives CDR1 SGHVS, CDR2 FQNEAQ.

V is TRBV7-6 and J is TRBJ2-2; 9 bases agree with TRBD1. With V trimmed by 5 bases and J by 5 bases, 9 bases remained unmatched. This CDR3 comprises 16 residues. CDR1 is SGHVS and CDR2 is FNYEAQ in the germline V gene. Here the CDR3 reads CASSLRQGGMTGELFF. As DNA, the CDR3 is TGTGCCAGCAGCCTTCGACAGGGGGGTATGACCGGGGAGCTGTTTTTT. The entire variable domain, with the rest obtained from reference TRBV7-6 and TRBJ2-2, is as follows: GAGVSQSPRYKVTKRGQDVALRCDPISGHVSLYWYRQALGQGPEFLTYFNYEAQQDKSGLPNDRFSAERPEGSISTLTIQRTEQRDSAMYRCASSLRQGGMTGELFFGEGSRLTVL.

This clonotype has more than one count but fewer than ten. The DNA of the CDR3 is TGTGCCAGCAGCAGAACCGACAGGGTCGAGCAGTACTTC. Translated: CASSRTDRVEQYF. This chain links TRBV7-8 with TRBJ2-7; 7 bases match TRBD1. The germline V gene has CDR1 SGHVS and CDR2 FQNEAQ. The CDR3 sequence is 13 residues long. The V segment lost 5 bases and the J segment 6 bases; nucleotides outside the gene matches: 7.

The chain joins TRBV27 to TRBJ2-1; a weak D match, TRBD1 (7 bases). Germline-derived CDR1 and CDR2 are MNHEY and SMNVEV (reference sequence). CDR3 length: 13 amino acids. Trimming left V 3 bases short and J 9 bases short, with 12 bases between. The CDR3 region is CASSFPGGGEQFF. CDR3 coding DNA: TGTGCCAGCAGTTTTCCAGGGGGAGGTGAGCAGTTCTTC.

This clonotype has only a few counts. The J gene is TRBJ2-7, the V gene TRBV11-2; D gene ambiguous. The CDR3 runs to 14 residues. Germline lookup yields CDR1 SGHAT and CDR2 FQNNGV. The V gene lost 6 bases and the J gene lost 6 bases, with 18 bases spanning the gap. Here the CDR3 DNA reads TGTGCCAGCAGTAATTTAGGGCGCGTGGGCGAGCAGTACTTC. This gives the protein CASSNLGRVGEQYF.

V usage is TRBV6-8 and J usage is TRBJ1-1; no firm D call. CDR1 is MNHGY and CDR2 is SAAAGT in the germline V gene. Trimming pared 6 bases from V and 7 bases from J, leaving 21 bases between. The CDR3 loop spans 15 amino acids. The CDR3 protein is CASRYTVVGPVEAFF. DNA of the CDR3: TGTGCCAGCAGGTATACTGTCGTGGGTCCTGTTGAAGCTTTCTTT.

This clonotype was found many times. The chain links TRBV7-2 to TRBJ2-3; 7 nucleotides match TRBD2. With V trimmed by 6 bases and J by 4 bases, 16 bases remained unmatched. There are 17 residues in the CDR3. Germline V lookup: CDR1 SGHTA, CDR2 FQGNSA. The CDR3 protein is CASRPRLARGMSDTQYF. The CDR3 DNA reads TGTGCCAGCAGGCCCCGACTAGCCCGGGGGATGTCAGATACGCAGTATTTT.

This CDR3 is CASSTNKGDGTGHVQPQHF. For the CDR3, the DNA is TGTGCCAGCAGCACAAACAAGGGTGATGGGACAGGGCACGTTCAGCCCCAGCATTTT. The chain combines TRBV7-9 with TRBJ1-5; 9 bases map to TRBD1. Germline V gene lookup returns CDR1 SEHNR and CDR2 FQNEAQ (reference sequence). This CDR3 is 19 amino acids long. Unmatched junction bases numbered 20, after V lost 5 bases and J lost 6 bases.

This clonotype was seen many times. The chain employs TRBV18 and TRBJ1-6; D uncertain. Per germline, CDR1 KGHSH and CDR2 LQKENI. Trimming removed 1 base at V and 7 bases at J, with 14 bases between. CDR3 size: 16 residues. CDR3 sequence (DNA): TGTGCCAGCTCACCACTTCGGGCAGTCACAAATTCACCCCTCCACTTT. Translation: CASSPLRAVTNSPLHF.

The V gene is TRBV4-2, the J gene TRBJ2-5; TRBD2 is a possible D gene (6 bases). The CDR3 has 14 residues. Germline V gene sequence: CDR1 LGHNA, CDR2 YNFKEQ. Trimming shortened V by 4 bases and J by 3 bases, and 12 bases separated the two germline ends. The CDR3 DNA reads TGTGCCAGCAGCCCCCGGACTACGGAAGAGACCCAGTACTTC. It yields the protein CASSPRTTEETQYF.